The 14 T cell receptor beta chains below come from one sample, sequenced in a study of cytomegalovirus exposure and HLA in healthy donors. The PCR contained 60 Vbeta and 13 Jbeta primers. Sequenced by immunoSEQ multiplex PCR; TCRdb stores in-frame clones only, minus some. This sample carries some 150,000 clones, around a tenth of them seen once, and the ten largest clones take about 1.7%. Sequencing was performed on PBMCs. These receptors came from a male donor in good health and CMV-seronegative.

The rearrangement links TRBV29-1 to TRBJ2-3; 14 bases line up with TRBD2. CDR1 SQVTM and CDR2 ANQGSEA come from the germline V gene. The trim removed 6 bases at V and 5 bases at J, leaving 7 bases unmatched. This CDR3 comprises 15 residues. CDR3 sequence reads: CSVQGLAGEGDTQYF. The CDR3 region has the DNA TGCAGCGTCCAGGGACTAGCGGGAGAAGGAGATACGCAGTATTTT.

This clone has just a few counts. The V call is TRBV7-2, the J call TRBJ1-4; 12 bases fit TRBD1. The V segment lost 5 bases and the J segment 3 bases; nucleotides outside the gene matches: 10. Looked up from germline, CDR1 is SGHTA and CDR2 is FQGNSA. The CDR3 has 18 amino acids. The CDR3 DNA follows: TGTGCCAGCAGCCGGATCGGGGGACAGGGGGCCTCTAATGAAAAACTGTTTTTT. Protein: CASSRIGGQGASNEKLFF.

J is TRBJ1-1 and V is TRBV19, with a weak D call TRBD1 (6 bases). CDR3 length equals 15 residues. Trimming took off 3 bases at V and 4 bases at J, with 15 bases between the two ends. From germline, CDR1 is LNHDA and CDR2 SQIVND (reference sequence). CDR3 nucleotide sequence: TGTGCCAGTAGTATCTCGACAGGCACACGCACTGAAGCTTTCTTT. Protein product: CASSISTGTRTEAFF.

The chain is built from TRBV27 and TRBJ1-5; D unclear. Germline V gives CDR1 MNHEY, CDR2 SMNVEV (reference sequence). The ends were cut back, 2 bases at V and 1 base at J, with 9 bases in the middle. The CDR3 sequence is 15 residues long. As DNA, the CDR3 is TGTGCCAGCAGTTTAGGCGGATCAAGCAATCAGCCCCAGCATTTT. It yields the protein CASSLGGSSNQPQHF.

The chain couples TRBV27 to TRBJ2-7; a possible D gene is TRBD2 (7 bases). Germline V gene sequence: CDR1 MNHEY, CDR2 SMNVEV (reference sequence). Between the trimmed V and J ends, which lost 2 bases and 5 bases, there was a span of 16 bases. This CDR3 is built from 15 residues. CDR3 sequence reads: CASSLEGGRHDEQYF. CDR3 DNA: TGTGCCAGCAGTTTAGAGGGGGGGCGCCACGACGAGCAGTACTTC.

This clone was seen a handful of times. This sequence joins TRBV5-1 and TRBJ2-5; D gene ambiguous. Per germline, CDR1 SGHRS and CDR2 YFSETQ. This CDR3 has 17 residues. V was shortened by 1 base and J by 0 bases, with 16 bases between the two germline ends. The CDR3 bases are TGCGCCAGCAGCTTGAGGCCTAATTTACTAAACCAAGAGACCCAGTACTTC. It specifies CASSLRPNLLNQETQYF.

This clone turned up a few times. This chain links TRBV27 with TRBJ2-1, with 16 bases matching TRBD2. Per germline, CDR1 MNHEY and CDR2 SMNVEV (reference sequence). The CDR3 contains 17 residues. Germline trimming cut 4 bases from V and 7 bases from J; bases unmatched to any gene: 7. DNA of the CDR3: TGTGCCAGCAGTTCCCCGGGACTAGCGGGAGGGGTAAATGAGCAGTTCTTC. Protein sequence: CASSSPGLAGGVNEQFF.

The gene calls are TRBV6-6 and TRBJ1-6, with TRBD1 identical over 7 bases. Germline CDR1 is MNHNY and CDR2 is SVGAGI (reference sequence). The CDR3 consists of 15 residues. V shed 6 bases, J shed 14 bases, and the junction held 16 bases outside the gene matches. The CDR3 DNA sequence: TGTGCCAGCAGCCCCATAAGACAGGGAGATTGGACCCTCCACTTT. This codes for CASSPIRQGDWTLHF.

This chain links TRBV4-3 with TRBJ2-2; D remains unclear. Trimming cost V 0 bases and J 0 bases, with 8 bases left between them. Germline CDR1 LGHNA, CDR2 YSLEER. CDR3 size: 16 residues. The CDR3 sequence is CASSQDRGANTGELFF. Written as DNA, the CDR3 is TGCGCCAGCAGCCAAGATCGCGGCGCGAACACCGGGGAGCTGTTTTTT.

The chain recombines TRBV2 with TRBJ1-6, with D perhaps TRBD1 (6 bases). Germline CDR1 is SNHLY and CDR2 is FYNNEI. V was clipped by 5 bases and J by 6 bases, with 11 bases between them. The CDR3 is 14 residues long. CDR3 sequence (DNA): TGTGCCAGCAGTTACATGGACAGTAATTCACCCCTCCACTTT. Amino acids: CASSYMDSNSPLHF.

The chain links TRBV6-6 to TRBJ1-2; 12 nucleotides align to TRBD1. The CDR3 contains 14 residues. Germline V gene lookup returns CDR1 MNHNY and CDR2 SVGAGI (reference sequence). With 5 bases clipped from V and 6 bases from J, the junction kept 4 bases outside the gene matches. The CDR3 DNA sequence: TGTGCCAGCAGTGGGACAGGGGGCGGCGATGGCTACACCTTC. Amino acid sequence: CASSGTGGGDGYTF.

The CDR3: CASSQDGAGIYEQYF. The CDR3 nucleotides read TGCGCCAGCAGCCAAGACGGGGCGGGGATCTACGAGCAGTACTTC. This sequence joins TRBV4-3 and TRBJ2-7, with D maybe TRBD2 (6 bases). CDR3 length: 15 residues. The V gene's germline CDR1 is LGHNA and CDR2 YSLEER. Trimming removed 0 bases from V and 3 bases from J, with 12 bases in between.

V and J are TRBV7-2 and TRBJ2-5; maybe TRBD2 (6 bases). CDR1 SGHTA and CDR2 FQGNSA come from the germline V gene. The CDR3 runs to 15 residues. The V end was cut by 5 bases, the J end by 4 bases, with 17 bases between. This CDR3 reads CASSLGTQRGETQYF. Written as DNA, the CDR3 is TGTGCCAGCAGCCTCGGGACTCAAAGGGGAGAGACCCAGTACTTC.

This clone appeared a few times. This rearrangement joins TRBV6-6 to TRBJ1-2; no clear D gene. Germline lookup yields CDR1 MNHNY and CDR2 SVGAGI (reference sequence). CDR3 length: 13 residues. V was shortened by 1 base and J by 6 bases, with 9 bases between the two germline ends. The CDR3: CASSYFGGNGYTF. The CDR3 region has the DNA TGTGCCAGCAGTTACTTTGGCGGGAATGGCTACACCTTC.